These 28 T cell receptor beta chains were sequenced from one sample in a study of CD8 T cells in ankylosing spondylitis. Overall study results and limits: Among TCR beta sequences, a motif of several highly homologous variants appeared characteristic of ankylosing spondylitis blood.

TCRdb analysed the 5' RACE reads with MiXCR anew, one entry per CDR3 protein. The sample has around 430,000 distinct CDR3 sequences, 17% seen once. Antigens for these TCRs are unknown. The sequenced material came from blood, either unsorted or a sorted T cell fraction (not recorded which). Receptors originate from a male donor with ankylosing spondylitis.

This clonotype appeared a few times. The chain couples TRBV5-1 to TRBJ2-3; D is possibly TRBD2 (7 bases). Germline assignment: CDR1 SGHRS and CDR2 YFSETQ. V lost 6 bases, J lost 0 bases, and 17 bases lay in between. The length of the CDR3 is 16 residues. The CDR3 DNA is TGCGCCAGCAATAATGGGAGGGGGGCTAGCACAGATACGCAGTATTTT. Translated, it gives CASNNGRGASTDTQYF.

J is TRBJ2-1 and V is TRBV7-3; the match to TRBD2 covers 8 bases. Germline V gene data show CDR1 as SGHTA and CDR2 as FQGTGA. The CDR3 runs to 16 residues. The ends lost 1 base at V and 7 bases at J; junction bases unmatched: 9. The CDR3 region has the DNA TGTGCCAGCAGCTTAAACACGCGGGGGGCCATAAATGAGCAGTTCTTC. Its translation: CASSLNTRGAINEQFF.

The chain employs TRBV24-1 and TRBJ2-7; maybe TRBD1 (5 bases). Germline V CDR1 and CDR2: KGHDR, SFDVKD. Trimming stripped 4 bases from V and 3 bases from J, with 12 bases between. The CDR3 length is 14 residues. The CDR3 reads CATSEVGQGYEQYF. CDR3 DNA: TGTGCCACCAGTGAAGTCGGTCAGGGCTACGAGCAGTACTTC.

This chain's CDR3 is CASSRGSLLPYNEQFF. The CDR3 DNA is TGTGCCAGTAGTAGAGGGAGCTTACTCCCCTACAATGAGCAGTTCTTC. The chain is built from TRBV19 and TRBJ2-1; a possible D gene is TRBD2 (5 bases). CDR1 and CDR2 from the germline V gene are LNHDA and SQIVND (reference sequence). V was cut by 4 bases and J by 2 bases, with 15 bases left in between. The CDR3 totals 16 residues. Filled out from reference TRBV19 and TRBJ2-1, the complete variable domain reads DGGITQSPKYLFRKEGQNVTLSCEQNLNHDAMYWYRQDPGQGLRLIYYSQIVNDFQKGDIAEGYSVSREKKESFPLTVTSAQKNPTAFYLCASSRGSLLPYNEQFFGPGTRLTVL.

This sequence joins TRBV4-1 and TRBJ2-5, with TRBD2 matching over 11 bases. J was trimmed by 6 bases and V by 0 bases; bases with no gene match: 9. Germline V lookup: CDR1 MGHRA, CDR2 YSYEKL. The CDR3 is 17 residues long. CDR3 bases: TGCGCCAGCAGCCAAGAAGAACTAGCGGGGGTCGAAAAGACCCAGTACTTC. As protein: CASSQEELAGVEKTQYF.

The chain joins TRBV5-1 to TRBJ1-1; D gene unclear. The CDR3 covers 18 residues. Germline values: CDR1 SGHRS, CDR2 YFSETQ. The ends were cut back, 4 bases at V and 0 bases at J, with 22 bases in the middle. This CDR3 is CASSTGGRALHMNTEAFF. Here the CDR3 DNA reads TGCGCCAGCAGCACGGGAGGTAGGGCCTTACACATGAACACTGAAGCTTTCTTT.

This clonotype was counted ten times or more. This chain links TRBV29-1 with TRBJ2-5; possible D gene TRBD2, 6 bases. The CDR3 has 13 residues. The germline V and J ends were trimmed by 6 bases and 3 bases, with 14 bases remaining between them. CDR1 and CDR2 from the germline V gene are SQVTM and ANQGSEA. This chain's CDR3 is CSVVLAAKETQYF. The CDR3 region has the DNA TGCAGCGTCGTCTTAGCGGCTAAAGAGACCCAGTACTTC.

The chain links TRBV25-1 to TRBJ1-5, with D perhaps matching TRBD1 (6 bases). CDR1 is MGHDK, CDR2 SYGVNS, per germline. Trimming pared 4 bases from V and 2 bases from J, leaving 15 bases between. CDR3 size: 16 residues. The CDR3 DNA reads as TGTGCCAGCAGTGGGGGGGGGGCGTGGGGCAATCAGCCCCAGCATTTT. Protein product: CASSGGGAWGNQPQHF.

The rearrangement joins TRBV27 to TRBJ1-3; D not resolved. The CDR3 covers 13 residues. Trimming removed 6 bases from V and 0 bases from J, with 6 bases in between. From germline, CDR1 is MNHEY and CDR2 SMNVEV (reference sequence). The chain's CDR3 is CASRGNSGNTIYF. The CDR3 DNA follows: TGTGCCAGCAGGGGGAACTCTGGAAACACCATATATTTT.

Many counts were recorded for this clonotype. This sequence joins TRBV12-3 or TRBV12-4 and TRBJ2-7, with 9 bases lining up with TRBD2. The CDR3 extends over 16 amino acids. V lost 11 bases to trimming and J lost 4 bases; unmatched junction nucleotides: 18. CDR3 nucleotide sequence: TGTGCCCCCCATTCGTTTCCCGGGACTAGCTTGTACGAGCAGTACTTC. Its translation is CAPHSFPGTSLYEQYF.

V gene TRBV7-9 combines with J gene TRBJ2-7; 10 bases are a match to TRBD2. The junction had 4 bases not matched to a gene; V was cut back by 0 bases and J by 2 bases. Per the germline V gene, CDR1 is SEHNR and CDR2 is FQNEAQ (reference sequence). The CDR3 contains 16 residues. The CDR3, as DNA: TGTGCCAGCAGCTTAGCGCGGACTAGCGGAGCCTACGAGCAGTACTTC. Protein: CASSLARTSGAYEQYF.

The rearrangement joins TRBV11-2 to TRBJ1-3; unclear D gene. V lost 4 bases and J lost 7, with 8 bases in between. The CDR3 has 12 residues. The germline V gene encodes CDR1 SGHAT and CDR2 FQNNGV. CDR3 DNA sequence: TGTGCCAGCAGCTCCCCCGGGAACACCATATATTTT. The encoded protein is CASSSPGNTIYF.

This chain links TRBV12-3 or TRBV12-4 with TRBJ2-2; 9 nucleotides match TRBD2. The CDR3 runs 16 residues. V was clipped by 3 bases and J by 4 bases; unmatched bases: 6. CDR3 coding DNA: TGTGCCAGCAGTTTTGCGGGAGGGTTTGGCACCGGGGAGCTGTTTTTT. Translated: CASSFAGGFGTGELFF.

The V call is TRBV2, the J call TRBJ2-2; D is perhaps TRBD1 (6 bases). V shed 7 bases and J shed 1 base, with 13 bases lying between them. The germline V gene encodes CDR1 SNHLY and CDR2 FYNNEI. The CDR3 extends over 15 amino acids. The CDR3 DNA follows: TGTGCCAGCAAGGGGGAGTCCCTGAACACCGGGGAGCTGTTTTTT. This gives the protein CASKGESLNTGELFF.

This sequence joins TRBV5-1 and TRBJ2-3; the match to TRBD2 covers 9 bases. The CDR3 totals 18 residues. Germline loops: CDR1 SGHRS, CDR2 YFSETQ. With 0 bases clipped from V and 0 bases from J, the junction kept 8 bases outside the gene matches. DNA of the CDR3: TGCGCCAGCAGCTTGGCTGGCGGGGGGGCCCTAAGCACAGATACGCAGTATTTT. This gives the protein CASSLAGGGALSTDTQYF.

Ten or more counts support this clonotype. The chain uses TRBV11-2 and TRBJ1-2; D gene ambiguous. The length of the CDR3 is 16 residues. With 0 bases removed from V and 0 bases from J, the gap between germline ends came to 11 bases. Germline assignment: CDR1 SGHAT and CDR2 FQNNGV. CDR3 protein: CASSLDLGWANYGYTF. CDR3 DNA: TGTGCCAGCAGCTTAGATCTGGGGTGGGCTAACTATGGCTACACCTTC.

This clonotype has at least ten counts. The chain joins TRBV5-1 to TRBJ2-1, with 12 positions matching TRBD2. The CDR3 is made up of 17 amino acids. Losses at the gene ends were 0 bases for V and 10 bases for J; bases not matched to a gene: 11. CDR1 SGHRS and CDR2 YFSETQ come from the germline V gene. The CDR3: CASSLGLALAGGPEQFF. CDR3 DNA sequence: TGCGCCAGCAGCTTGGGTTTGGCCCTAGCGGGAGGGCCGGAGCAGTTCTTC.

The chain recombines TRBV3-1 with TRBJ2-2; the D gene is possibly TRBD1 (6 bases). The V and J ends lost 4 bases and 5 bases respectively, with 14 bases between them. Germline-derived CDR1 and CDR2 are LGHDT and YNNKEL (reference sequence). The CDR3 sequence is 15 residues long. In DNA form, the CDR3 reads TGTGCCAGCAGCCCAATCCAACAGGGAACCGGGGAGCTGTTTTTT. Translated, it gives CASSPIQQGTGELFF.

This clonotype was observed many times. The genes are TRBV12-3 or TRBV12-4 and TRBJ2-1; 9 bases map to TRBD2. This CDR3 comprises 15 residues. Trimming removed 6 bases from V and 3 bases from J; junction bases left unmatched: 6. CDR3 loop: CASSLRTSDYNEQFF. The CDR3 region has the DNA TGTGCCAGCAGCCTTAGGACTAGCGACTACAATGAGCAGTTCTTC.

This clonotype appeared many times. The V and J genes are TRBV20-1 and TRBJ1-2, with 8 positions matching TRBD1. The CDR3 covers 13 residues. V lost 2 bases to trimming and J lost 6 bases; unmatched junction nucleotides: 5. The germline V gene has CDR1 DFQATT and CDR2 SNEGSKA (reference sequence). The CDR3 region is CSARKGQADGYTF. The CDR3, as DNA: TGCAGTGCTAGAAAGGGACAGGCCGATGGCTACACCTTC.

This clonotype was seen at least ten times. The V gene is TRBV7-2, the J gene TRBJ2-7; tentatively, D is TRBD1 (7 bases). V was cut by 6 bases and J by 5 bases, with 17 bases left in between. This CDR3 contains 14 residues. Germline V gene lookup returns CDR1 SGHTA and CDR2 FQGNSA. The CDR3 sequence is CASRRGQEGDEQYF. DNA of the CDR3: TGTGCCAGCAGGCGCGGACAGGAGGGCGACGAGCAGTACTTC.

This chain links TRBV5-6 with TRBJ1-2; TRBD1 agrees at 10 bases. CDR1 is SGHDT and CDR2 is YYEEEE in the germline V gene. Trimming took 5 bases from V and 5 from J; bases not matched to a gene: 9. This CDR3 contains 15 residues. The CDR3 nucleotides are TGTGCCAGCAGACAATGGACAGGGGGAGGGTATGGCTACACCTTC. It is translated as CASRQWTGGGYGYTF.

This clonotype has just a few counts. This chain links TRBV7-7 with TRBJ1-3, with D tentatively TRBD1 (6 bases). The germline V gene has CDR1 SSHAT and CDR2 FNYEAQ (reference sequence). Trimming removed 4 bases from V and 0 bases from J, with 10 bases in between. The CDR3 is 15 residues long. CDR3 protein: CASSSGTNSGNTIYF. DNA for the CDR3: TGTGCCAGCAGCTCCGGGACAAACTCTGGAAACACCATATATTTT.

The rearrangement uses TRBV7-3 and TRBJ2-1; 12 bases map to TRBD2. The junction had 3 bases not matched to a gene; V was cut back by 5 bases and J by 4 bases. Germline lookup yields CDR1 SGHTA and CDR2 FQGTGA. CDR3 length: 15 residues. The DNA for the CDR3 is TGTGCCAGCAGCAACGGACTAGCGGGATACAATGAGCAGTTCTTC. It codes for CASSNGLAGYNEQFF.

This clonotype came up a few times. J is TRBJ1-1 and V is TRBV3-1, with 10 bases that match TRBD1. V shed 0 bases, J shed 5 bases, and the junction held 3 bases outside the gene matches. Germline V gene sequence: CDR1 LGHDT, CDR2 YNNKEL (reference sequence). The length of the CDR3 is 15 residues. The CDR3 protein is CASSQDRQGATEAFF. Written as DNA, the CDR3 is TGTGCCAGCAGCCAAGATAGACAGGGGGCAACTGAAGCTTTCTTT.

The V gene is TRBV2, the J gene TRBJ1-6, with TRBD1 matching over 7 bases. Germline values: CDR1 SNHLY, CDR2 FYNNEI. CDR3 length: 19 amino acids. V shed 6 bases and J 7 bases; nucleotides not matched to a gene: 21. The DNA of the CDR3 is TGTGCCAGCAGGGGGGCTAGACAGGGCCCAGGCTTTCGCAATTCACCCCTCCACTTT. Translated: CASRGARQGPGFRNSPLHF. Full variable domain (outside the CDR3, taken from reference TRBV2 and TRBJ1-6): EPEVTQTPSHQVTQMGQEVILRCVPISNHLYFYWYRQILGQKVEFLVSFYNNEISEKSEIFDDQFSVERPDGSNFTLKIRSTKLEDSAMYFCASRGARQGPGFRNSPLHFGNGTRLTVT.

The chain employs TRBV29-1 and TRBJ1-1; 7 bases align to TRBD1. V was clipped by 4 bases and J by 0 bases; unmatched bases: 8. The CDR3 is 15 amino acids. From germline, CDR1 is SQVTM and CDR2 ANQGSEA. CDR3 DNA: TGCAGCGTTGTCCCGGGACAGTTCATGAACACTGAAGCTTTCTTT. This translates into CSVVPGQFMNTEAFF. The whole variable domain, remainder taken from reference TRBV29-1 and TRBJ1-1, is SAVISQKPSRDICQRGTSLTIQCQVDSQVTMMFWYRQQPGQSLTLIATANQGSEATYESGFVIDKFPISRPNLTFSTLTVSNMSPEDSSIYLCSVVPGQFMNTEAFFGQGTRLTVV.

The gene calls are TRBV20-1 and TRBJ2-5; TRBD2 might be the D (6 bases). The germline V gene has CDR1 DFQATT and CDR2 SNEGSKA (reference sequence). The CDR3 runs to 14 residues. The V and J ends lost 0 bases and 7 bases respectively, with 15 bases between them. In DNA, the CDR3 is TGCAGTGCTAGAGAGGGGACTGGGGCGGGGACCCAGTACTTC. Translated, it gives CSAREGTGAGTQYF.